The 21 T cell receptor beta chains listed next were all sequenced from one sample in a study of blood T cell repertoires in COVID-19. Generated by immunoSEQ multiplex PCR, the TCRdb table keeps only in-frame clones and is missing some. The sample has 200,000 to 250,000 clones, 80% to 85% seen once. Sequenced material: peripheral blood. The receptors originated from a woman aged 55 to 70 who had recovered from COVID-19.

This CDR3 is CASSPPPQGAVNEQFF. The CDR3, as DNA: TGTGCCAGCTCACCACCCCCGCAGGGGGCTGTTAATGAGCAGTTCTTC. This chain joins TRBV18 and TRBJ2-1; 8 nucleotides agree with TRBD1. Germline-derived CDR1 and CDR2 are KGHSH and LQKENI. There are 16 residues in the CDR3. The ends lost 0 bases at V and 7 bases at J; junction bases unmatched: 8.

The CDR3 reads CASSFGGARTGELFF. CDR3 DNA: TGCGCCAGCAGCTTTGGGGGGGCTAGAACCGGGGAGCTGTTTTTT. This chain connects TRBV5-1 to TRBJ2-2, with D possibly being TRBD2 (7 bases). The CDR3 contains 15 residues. Between the trimmed V and J ends, which lost 2 bases and 5 bases, there was a span of 13 bases. Germline loops: CDR1 SGHRS, CDR2 YFSETQ. Based on the CDR3 plus reference TRBV5-1 and TRBJ2-2, the full variable domain is KAGVTQTPRYLIKTRGQQVTLSCSPISGHRSVSWYQQTPGQGLQFLFEYFSETQRNKGNFPGRFSGRQFSNSRSEMNVSTLELGDSALYLCASSFGGARTGELFFGEGSRLTVL.

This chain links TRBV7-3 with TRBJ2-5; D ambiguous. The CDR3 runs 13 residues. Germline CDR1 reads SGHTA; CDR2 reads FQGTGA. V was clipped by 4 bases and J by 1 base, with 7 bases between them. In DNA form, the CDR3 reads TGTGCCAGCAGCTCTAGTAGCCAAGAGACCCAGTACTTC. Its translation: CASSSSSQETQYF.

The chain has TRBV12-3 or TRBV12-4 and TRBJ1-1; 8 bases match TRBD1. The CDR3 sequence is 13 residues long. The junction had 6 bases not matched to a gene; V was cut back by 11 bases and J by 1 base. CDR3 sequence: CASQGARNTEAFF. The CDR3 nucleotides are TGTGCCTCCCAGGGGGCGAGGAACACTGAAGCTTTCTTT.

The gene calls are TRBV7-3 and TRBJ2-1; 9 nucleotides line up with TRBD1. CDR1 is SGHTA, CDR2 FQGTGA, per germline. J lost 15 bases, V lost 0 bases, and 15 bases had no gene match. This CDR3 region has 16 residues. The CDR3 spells CASSLTLGQGSSRTFF. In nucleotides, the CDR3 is TGTGCCAGCAGCTTAACGCTCGGACAGGGGTCCTCTAGGACGTTCTTC.

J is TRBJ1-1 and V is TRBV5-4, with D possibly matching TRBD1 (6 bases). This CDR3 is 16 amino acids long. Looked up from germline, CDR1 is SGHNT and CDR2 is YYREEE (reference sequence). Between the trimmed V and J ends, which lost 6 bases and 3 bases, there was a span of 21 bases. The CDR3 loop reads CASIGGGARGYTEAFF. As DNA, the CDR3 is TGTGCCAGCATTGGTGGGGGGGCGCGGGGATACACTGAAGCTTTCTTT.

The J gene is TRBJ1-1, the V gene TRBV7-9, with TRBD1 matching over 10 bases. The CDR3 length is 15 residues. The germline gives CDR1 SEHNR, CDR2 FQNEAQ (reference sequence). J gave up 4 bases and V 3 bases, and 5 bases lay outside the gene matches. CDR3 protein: CASSFGTGATTEAFF. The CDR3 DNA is TGTGCCAGCAGCTTCGGGACAGGGGCGACCACTGAAGCTTTCTTT. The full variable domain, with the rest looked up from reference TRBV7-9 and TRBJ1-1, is DTGVSQNPRHKITKRGQNVTFRCDPISEHNRLYWYRQTLGQGPEFLTYFQNEAQLEKSRLLSDRFSAERPKGSFSTLEIQRTEQGDSAMYLCASSFGTGATTEAFFGQGTRLTVV.

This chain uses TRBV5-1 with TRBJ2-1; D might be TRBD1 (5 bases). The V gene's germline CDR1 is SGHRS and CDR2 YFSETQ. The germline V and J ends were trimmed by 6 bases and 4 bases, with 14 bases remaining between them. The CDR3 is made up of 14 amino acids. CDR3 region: CASTNLGRYNEQFF. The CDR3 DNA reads TGCGCCAGCACAAACCTGGGGCGGTACAATGAGCAGTTCTTC.

The CDR3 region is CASKDRGDTQYF. CDR3 DNA sequence: TGTGCCAGCAAAGACCGGGGGGATACGCAGTATTTT. This chain links TRBV2 with TRBJ2-3, with D maybe TRBD2 (6 bases). CDR3 size: 12 residues. Germline CDR1 and CDR2: SNHLY and FYNNEI. V lost 7 bases to trimming and J lost 6 bases, with 11 bases between them.

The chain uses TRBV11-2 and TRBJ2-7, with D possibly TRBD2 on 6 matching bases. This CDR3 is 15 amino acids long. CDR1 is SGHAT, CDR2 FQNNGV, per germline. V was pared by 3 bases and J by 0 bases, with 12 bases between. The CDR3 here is CASSLWGDPSYEQYF. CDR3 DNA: TGTGCCAGCAGCTTGTGGGGGGACCCCTCCTACGAGCAGTACTTC. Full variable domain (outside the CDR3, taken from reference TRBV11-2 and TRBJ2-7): EAGVAQSPRYKIIEKRQSVAFWCNPISGHATLYWYQQILGQGPKLLIQFQNNGVVDDSQLPKDRFSAERLKGVDSTLKIQPAKLEDSAVYLCASSLWGDPSYEQYFGPGTRLTVT.

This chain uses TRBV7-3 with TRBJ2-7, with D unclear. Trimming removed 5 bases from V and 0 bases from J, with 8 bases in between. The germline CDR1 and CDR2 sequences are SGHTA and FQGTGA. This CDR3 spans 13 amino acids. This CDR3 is CASSPGYSYEQYF. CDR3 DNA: TGTGCCAGCAGCCCGGGTTACTCCTACGAGCAGTACTTC.

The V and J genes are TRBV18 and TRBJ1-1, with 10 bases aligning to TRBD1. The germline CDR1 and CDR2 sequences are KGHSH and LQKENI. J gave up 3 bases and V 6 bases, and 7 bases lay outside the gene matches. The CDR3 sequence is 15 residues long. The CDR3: CASSPRQGAYTEAFF. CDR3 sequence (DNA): TGTGCCAGCTCCCCGCGACAGGGGGCTTACACTGAAGCTTTCTTT.

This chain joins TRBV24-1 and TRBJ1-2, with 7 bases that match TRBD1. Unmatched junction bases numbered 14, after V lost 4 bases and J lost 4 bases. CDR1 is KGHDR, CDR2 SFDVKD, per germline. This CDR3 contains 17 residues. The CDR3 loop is CATSDWLGQDRSYGYTF. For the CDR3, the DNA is TGTGCCACCAGTGACTGGTTAGGACAGGACCGCTCCTATGGCTACACCTTC.

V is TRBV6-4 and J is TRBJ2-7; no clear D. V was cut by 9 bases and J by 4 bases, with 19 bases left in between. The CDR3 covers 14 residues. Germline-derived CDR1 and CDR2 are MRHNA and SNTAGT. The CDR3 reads CARAFSGVRYEQYF. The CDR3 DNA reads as TGTGCCAGGGCTTTCAGTGGCGTCAGGTACGAGCAGTACTTC.

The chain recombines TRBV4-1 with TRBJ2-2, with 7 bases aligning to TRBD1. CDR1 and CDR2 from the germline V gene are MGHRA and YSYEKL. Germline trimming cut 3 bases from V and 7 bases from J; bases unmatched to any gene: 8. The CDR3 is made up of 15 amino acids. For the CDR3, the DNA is TGCGCCAGCAGCCACGGGGACAGCCGGGGCGGGGAGCTGTTTTTT. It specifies CASSHGDSRGGELFF.

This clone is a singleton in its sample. CDR3: CASGLGARSSYEQYF. The CDR3 nucleotides read TGTGCTAGTGGTTTGGGGGCCAGGTCATCCTACGAGCAGTACTTC. The rearrangement uses TRBV12-5 and TRBJ2-7; no clear D. The CDR3 totals 15 residues. Trimming left V 1 base short and J 1 base short, with 11 bases between. Germline V gene sequence: CDR1 LGHNT, CDR2 FRNRAP. The complete variable domain, with remaining parts taken from reference TRBV12-5 and TRBJ2-7, reads DARVTQTPRHKVTEMGQEVTMRCQPILGHNTVFWYRQTMMQGLELLAYFRNRAPLDDSGMPKDRFSAEMPDATLATLKIQPSEPRDSAVYFCASGLGARSSYEQYFGPGTRLTVT.

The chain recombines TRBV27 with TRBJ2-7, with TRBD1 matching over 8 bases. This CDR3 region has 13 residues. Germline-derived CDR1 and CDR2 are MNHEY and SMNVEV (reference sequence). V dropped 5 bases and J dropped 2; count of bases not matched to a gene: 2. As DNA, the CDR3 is TGTGCCAGCAGTGCAGGGGGCCCCTACGAGCAGTACTTC. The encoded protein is CASSAGGPYEQYF.

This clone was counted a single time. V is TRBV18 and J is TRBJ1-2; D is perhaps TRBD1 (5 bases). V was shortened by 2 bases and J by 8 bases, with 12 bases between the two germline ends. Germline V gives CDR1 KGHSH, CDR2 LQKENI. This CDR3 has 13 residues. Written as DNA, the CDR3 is TGTGCCAGCTCACCAGGCAGGGTTGAAGGCTACACCTTC. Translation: CASSPGRVEGYTF.

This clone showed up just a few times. CDR3 amino acids: CASSQERRGQVFTEAFF. In DNA form, the CDR3 reads TGCGCCAGCAGCCAAGAAAGGAGAGGACAGGTTTTCACTGAAGCTTTCTTT. The J gene is TRBJ1-1, the V gene TRBV4-1, with 7 nucleotides matching TRBD1. This CDR3 contains 17 residues. Germline-derived CDR1 and CDR2 are MGHRA and YSYEKL. J lost 4 bases, V lost 0 bases, and 11 bases had no gene match.

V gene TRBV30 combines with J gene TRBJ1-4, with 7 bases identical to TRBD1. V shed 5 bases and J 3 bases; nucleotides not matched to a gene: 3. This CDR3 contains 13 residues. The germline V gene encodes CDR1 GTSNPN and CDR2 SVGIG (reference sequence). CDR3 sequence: CAWVGTANEKLFF. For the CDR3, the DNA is TGTGCCTGGGTTGGGACAGCTAATGAAAAACTGTTTTTT. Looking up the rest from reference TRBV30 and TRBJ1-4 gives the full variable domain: SQTIHQWPATLVQPVGSPLSLECTVEGTSNPNLYWYRQAAGRGLQLLFYSVGIGQISSEVPQNLSASRPQDRQFILSSKKLLLSDSGFYLCAWVGTANEKLFFGSGTQLSVL.

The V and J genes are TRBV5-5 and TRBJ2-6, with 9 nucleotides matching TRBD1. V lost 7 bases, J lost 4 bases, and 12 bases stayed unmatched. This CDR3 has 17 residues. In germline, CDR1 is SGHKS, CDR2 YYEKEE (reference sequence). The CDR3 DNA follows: TGTGCCAGCCACTCGGGACAGGGAATGTCAGGGGCCAACGTCCTGACTTTC. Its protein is CASHSGQGMSGANVLTF.